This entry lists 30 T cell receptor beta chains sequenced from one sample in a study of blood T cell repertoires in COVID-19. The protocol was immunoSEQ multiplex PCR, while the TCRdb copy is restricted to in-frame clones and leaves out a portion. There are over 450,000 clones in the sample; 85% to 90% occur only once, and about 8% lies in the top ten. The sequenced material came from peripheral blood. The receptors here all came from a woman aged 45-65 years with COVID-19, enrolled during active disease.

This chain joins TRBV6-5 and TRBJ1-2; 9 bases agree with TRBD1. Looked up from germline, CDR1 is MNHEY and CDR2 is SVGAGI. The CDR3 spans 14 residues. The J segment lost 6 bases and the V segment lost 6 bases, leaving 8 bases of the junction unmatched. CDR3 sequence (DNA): TGTGCCAGCAGCCAAAACGGACAGGGGAATGGCTACACCTTC. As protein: CASSQNGQGNGYTF.

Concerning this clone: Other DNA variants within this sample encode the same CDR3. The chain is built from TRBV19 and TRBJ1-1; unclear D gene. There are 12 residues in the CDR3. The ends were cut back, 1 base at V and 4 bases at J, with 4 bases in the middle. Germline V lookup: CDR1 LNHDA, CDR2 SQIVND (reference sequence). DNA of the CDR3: TGTGCCAGTAGTATAGGTAGCACTGAAGCTTTCTTT. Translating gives CASSIGSTEAFF. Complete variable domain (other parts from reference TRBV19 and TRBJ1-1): DGGITQSPKYLFRKEGQNVTLSCEQNLNHDAMYWYRQDPGQGLRLIYYSQIVNDFQKGDIAEGYSVSREKKESFPLTVTSAQKNPTAFYLCASSIGSTEAFFGQGTRLTVV.

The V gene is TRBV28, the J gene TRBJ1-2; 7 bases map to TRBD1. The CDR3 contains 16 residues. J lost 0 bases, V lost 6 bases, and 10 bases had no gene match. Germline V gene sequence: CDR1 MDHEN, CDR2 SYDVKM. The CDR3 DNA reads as TGTGCCAGCAGCCTGACAGGGTCGAGACCTAACTATGGCTACACCTTC. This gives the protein CASSLTGSRPNYGYTF.

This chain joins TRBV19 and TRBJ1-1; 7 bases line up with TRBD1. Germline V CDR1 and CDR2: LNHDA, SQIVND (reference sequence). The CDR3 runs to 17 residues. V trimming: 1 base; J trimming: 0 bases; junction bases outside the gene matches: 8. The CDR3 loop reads CASSIGRTGGVNTEAFF. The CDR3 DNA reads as TGTGCCAGTAGTATAGGGAGGACAGGAGGGGTGAACACTGAAGCTTTCTTT.

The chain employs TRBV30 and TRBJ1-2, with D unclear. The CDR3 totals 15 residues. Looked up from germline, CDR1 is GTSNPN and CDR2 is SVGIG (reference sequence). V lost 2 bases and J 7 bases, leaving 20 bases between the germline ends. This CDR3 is CAWSPIGGISGGYTF. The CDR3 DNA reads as TGTGCCTGGAGTCCCATTGGAGGGATCTCCGGTGGCTACACCTTC.

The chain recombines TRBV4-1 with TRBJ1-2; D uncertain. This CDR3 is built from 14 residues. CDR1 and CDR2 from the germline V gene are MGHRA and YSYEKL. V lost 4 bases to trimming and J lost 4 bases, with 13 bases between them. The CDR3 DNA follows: TGCGCCAGCAGCCCCTTAGACTCACTCTATGGCTACACCTTC. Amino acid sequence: CASSPLDSLYGYTF.

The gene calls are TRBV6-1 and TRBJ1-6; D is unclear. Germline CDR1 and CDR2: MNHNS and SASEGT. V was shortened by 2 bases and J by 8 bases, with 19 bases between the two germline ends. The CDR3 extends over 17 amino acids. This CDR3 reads CASSERFGRVRDSPLHF. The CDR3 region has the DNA TGTGCCAGCAGTGAACGGTTCGGGAGGGTAAGAGATTCACCCCTCCACTTT.

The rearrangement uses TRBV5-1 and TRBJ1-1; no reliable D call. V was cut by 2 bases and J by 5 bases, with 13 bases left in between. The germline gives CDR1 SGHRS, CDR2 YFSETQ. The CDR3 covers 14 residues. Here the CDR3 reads CASSFRGGETEAFF. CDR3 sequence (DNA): TGCGCCAGCAGCTTTCGGGGTGGGGAGACTGAAGCTTTCTTT.

This CDR3 is CASSFTSGGAYEQFF. DNA of the CDR3: TGTGCCAGCAGCTTTACTAGCGGGGGGGCTTATGAGCAGTTCTTC. The chain combines TRBV5-4 with TRBJ2-1; 13 bases align to TRBD2. CDR1 is SGHNT, CDR2 YYREEE, per germline (reference sequence). Trimming cost V 2 bases and J 8 bases; bases outside gene matches: 4. This CDR3 comprises 15 residues. The full variable domain, in which reference TRBV5-4 and TRBJ2-1 provide the parts outside the CDR3, is ETGVTQSPTHLIKTRGQQVTLRCSSQSGHNTVSWYQQALGQGPQFIFQYYREEENGRGNFPPRFSGLQFPNYSSELNVNALELDDSALYLCASSFTSGGAYEQFFGPGTRLTVL.

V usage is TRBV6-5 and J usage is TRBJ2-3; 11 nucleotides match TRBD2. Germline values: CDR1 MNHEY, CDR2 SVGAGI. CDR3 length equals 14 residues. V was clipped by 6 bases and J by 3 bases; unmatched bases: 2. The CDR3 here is CASRPSGGTDTQYF. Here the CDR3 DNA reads TGTGCCAGCAGGCCTAGCGGGGGGACAGATACGCAGTATTTT.

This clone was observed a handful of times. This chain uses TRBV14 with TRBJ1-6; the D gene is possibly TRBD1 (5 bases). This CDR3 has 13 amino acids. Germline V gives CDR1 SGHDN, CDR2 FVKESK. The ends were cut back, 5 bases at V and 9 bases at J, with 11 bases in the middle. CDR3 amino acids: CASSDSYSSPLHF. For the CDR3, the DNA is TGTGCCAGCAGCGACAGCTACAGTTCACCCCTCCACTTT.

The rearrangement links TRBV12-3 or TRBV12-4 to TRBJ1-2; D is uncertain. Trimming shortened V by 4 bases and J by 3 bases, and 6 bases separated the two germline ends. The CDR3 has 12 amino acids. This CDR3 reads CASSYSDYGYTF. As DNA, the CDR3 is TGTGCCAGCAGTTATTCCGACTATGGCTACACCTTC.

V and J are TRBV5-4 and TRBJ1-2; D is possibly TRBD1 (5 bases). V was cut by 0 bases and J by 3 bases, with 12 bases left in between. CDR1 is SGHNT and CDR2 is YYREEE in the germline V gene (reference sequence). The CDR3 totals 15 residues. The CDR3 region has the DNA TGTGCCAGCAGCTTGGTTCCAGGGAAGGACTATGGCTACACCTTC. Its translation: CASSLVPGKDYGYTF.

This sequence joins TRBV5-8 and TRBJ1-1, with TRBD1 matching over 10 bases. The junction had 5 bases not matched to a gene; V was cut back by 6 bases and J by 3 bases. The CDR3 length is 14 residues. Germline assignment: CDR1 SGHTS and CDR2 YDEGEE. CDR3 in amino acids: CASKDRGADTEAFF. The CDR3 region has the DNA TGTGCCAGCAAGGACAGGGGGGCCGACACTGAAGCTTTCTTT.

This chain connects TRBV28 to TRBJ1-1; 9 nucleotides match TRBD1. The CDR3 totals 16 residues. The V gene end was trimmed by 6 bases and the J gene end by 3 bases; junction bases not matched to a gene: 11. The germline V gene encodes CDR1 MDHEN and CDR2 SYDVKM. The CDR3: CASSVWRGQGDTEAFF. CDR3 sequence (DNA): TGTGCCAGCAGCGTTTGGAGGGGACAGGGAGACACTGAAGCTTTCTTT.

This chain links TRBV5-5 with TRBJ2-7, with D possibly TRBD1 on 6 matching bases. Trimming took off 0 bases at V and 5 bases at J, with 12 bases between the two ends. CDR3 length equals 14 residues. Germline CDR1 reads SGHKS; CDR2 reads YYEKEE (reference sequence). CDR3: CASSLGLQGDEQYF. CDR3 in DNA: TGTGCCAGCAGCTTGGGGTTACAGGGAGACGAGCAGTACTTC.

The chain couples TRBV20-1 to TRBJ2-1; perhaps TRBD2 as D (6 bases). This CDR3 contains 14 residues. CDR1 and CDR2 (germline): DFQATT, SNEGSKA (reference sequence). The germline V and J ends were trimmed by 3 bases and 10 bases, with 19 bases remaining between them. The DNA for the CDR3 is TGCAGTGCTAGTCCCAGCGGGCCCCCTGGCGAGCAGTTCTTC. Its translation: CSASPSGPPGEQFF.

CDR3 loop: CASSLRLQETQYF. CDR3 nucleotide sequence: TGTGCCAGCAGTTTACGACTGCAAGAGACCCAGTACTTC. This sequence joins TRBV27 and TRBJ2-5; D is undetermined. The germline V gene encodes CDR1 MNHEY and CDR2 SMNVEV (reference sequence). V lost 2 bases and J 2 bases, leaving 6 bases between the germline ends. The CDR3 loop spans 13 amino acids.

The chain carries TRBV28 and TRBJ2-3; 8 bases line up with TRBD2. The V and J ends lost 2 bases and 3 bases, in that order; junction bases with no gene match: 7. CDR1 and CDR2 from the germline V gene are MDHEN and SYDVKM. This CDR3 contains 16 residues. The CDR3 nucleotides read TGTGCCAGCAGTTTAAGAGCGGGAGAGTTAACAGATACGCAGTATTTT. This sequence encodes CASSLRAGELTDTQYF.

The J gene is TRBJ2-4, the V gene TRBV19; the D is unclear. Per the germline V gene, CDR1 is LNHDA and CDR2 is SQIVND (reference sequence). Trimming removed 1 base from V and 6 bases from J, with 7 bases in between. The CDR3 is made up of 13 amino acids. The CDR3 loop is CASSIGTANIQYF. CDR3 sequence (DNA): TGTGCCAGTAGTATAGGAACAGCAAACATTCAGTACTTC.

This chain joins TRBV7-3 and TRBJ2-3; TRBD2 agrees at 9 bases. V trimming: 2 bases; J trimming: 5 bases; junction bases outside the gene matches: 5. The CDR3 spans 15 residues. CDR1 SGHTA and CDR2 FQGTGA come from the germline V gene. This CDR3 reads CASSLAGGRVDTQYF. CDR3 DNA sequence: TGTGCCAGCAGCTTAGCGGGGGGGCGTGTAGATACGCAGTATTTT. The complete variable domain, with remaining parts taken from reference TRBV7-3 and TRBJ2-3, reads GAGVSQTPSNKVTEKGKYVELRCDPISGHTALYWYRQSLGQGPEFLIYFQGTGAADDSGLPNDRFFAVRPEGSVSTLKIQRTERGDSAVYLCASSLAGGRVDTQYFGPGTRLTVL.

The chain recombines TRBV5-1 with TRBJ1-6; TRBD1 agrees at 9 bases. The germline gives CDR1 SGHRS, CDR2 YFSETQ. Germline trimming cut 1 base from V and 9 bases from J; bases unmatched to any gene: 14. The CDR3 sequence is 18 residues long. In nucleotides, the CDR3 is TGCGCCAGCAGCTTGTTCGCCGATACAGGGGGCATGAGTTCACCCCTCCACTTT. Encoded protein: CASSLFADTGGMSSPLHF.

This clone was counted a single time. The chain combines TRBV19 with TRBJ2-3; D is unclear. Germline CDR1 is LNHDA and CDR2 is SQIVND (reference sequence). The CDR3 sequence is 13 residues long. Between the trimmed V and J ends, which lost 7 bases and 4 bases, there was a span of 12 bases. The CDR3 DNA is TGTGCCAGTATTGGTGGAGACGCAGATACGCAGTATTTT. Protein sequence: CASIGGDADTQYF.

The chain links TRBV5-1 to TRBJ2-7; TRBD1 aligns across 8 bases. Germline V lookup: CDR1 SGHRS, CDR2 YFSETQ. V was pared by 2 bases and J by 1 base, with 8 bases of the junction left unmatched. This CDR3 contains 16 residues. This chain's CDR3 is CASSLLTGAGSYEQYF. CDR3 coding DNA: TGCGCCAGCAGCTTACTGACAGGGGCTGGATCCTACGAGCAGTACTTC.

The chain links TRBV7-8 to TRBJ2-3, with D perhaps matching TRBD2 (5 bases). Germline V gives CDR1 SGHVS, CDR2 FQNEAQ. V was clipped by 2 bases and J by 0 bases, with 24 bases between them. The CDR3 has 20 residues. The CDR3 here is CASSLRAYSGSLSSTDTQYF. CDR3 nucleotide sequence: TGTGCCAGCAGCTTAAGGGCGTACAGCGGATCCCTCTCTAGCACAGATACGCAGTATTTT.

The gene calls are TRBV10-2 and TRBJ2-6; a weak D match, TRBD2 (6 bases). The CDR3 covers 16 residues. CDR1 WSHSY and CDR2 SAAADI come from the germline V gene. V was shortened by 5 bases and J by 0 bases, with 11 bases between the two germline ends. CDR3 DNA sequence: TGCGCCAGCAGTCCGAGGCGGGACTCTGGGGCCAACGTCCTGACTTTC. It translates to CASSPRRDSGANVLTF.

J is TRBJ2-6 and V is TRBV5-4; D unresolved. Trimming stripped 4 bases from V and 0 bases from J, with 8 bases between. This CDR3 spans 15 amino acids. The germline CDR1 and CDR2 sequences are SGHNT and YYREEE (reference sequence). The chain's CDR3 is CASSPVPSGANVLTF. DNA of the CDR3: TGTGCCAGCAGCCCGGTACCCTCTGGGGCCAACGTCCTGACTTTC.

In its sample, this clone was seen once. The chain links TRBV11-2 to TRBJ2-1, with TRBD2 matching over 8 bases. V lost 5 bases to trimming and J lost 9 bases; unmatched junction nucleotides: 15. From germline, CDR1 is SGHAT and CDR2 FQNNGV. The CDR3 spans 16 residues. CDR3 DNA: TGTGCCAGCAGCCCCGTCCGTCGGGGGGGCCCACGTGAGCAGTTCTTC. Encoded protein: CASSPVRRGGPREQFF. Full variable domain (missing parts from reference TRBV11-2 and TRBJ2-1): EAGVAQSPRYKIIEKRQSVAFWCNPISGHATLYWYQQILGQGPKLLIQFQNNGVVDDSQLPKDRFSAERLKGVDSTLKIQPAKLEDSAVYLCASSPVRRGGPREQFFGPGTRLTVL.

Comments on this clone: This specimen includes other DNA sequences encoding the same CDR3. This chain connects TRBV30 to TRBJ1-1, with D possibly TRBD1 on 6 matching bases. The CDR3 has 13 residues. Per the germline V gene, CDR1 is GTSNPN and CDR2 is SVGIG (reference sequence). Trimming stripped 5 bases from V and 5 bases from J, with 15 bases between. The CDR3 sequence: CAWSQGVGTEAFF. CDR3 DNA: TGTGCCTGGTCACAGGGCGTAGGGACTGAAGCTTTCTTT.

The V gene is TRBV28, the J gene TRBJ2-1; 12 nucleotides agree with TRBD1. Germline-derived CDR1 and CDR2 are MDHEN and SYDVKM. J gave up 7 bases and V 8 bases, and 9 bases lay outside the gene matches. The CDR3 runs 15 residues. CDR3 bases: TGTGCCAGCGCGTCCGGGACAGGGGGCTTAAATGAGCAGTTCTTC. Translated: CASASGTGGLNEQFF. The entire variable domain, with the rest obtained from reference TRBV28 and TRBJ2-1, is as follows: DVKVTQSSRYLVKRTGEKVFLECVQDMDHENMFWYRQDPGLGLRLIYFSYDVKMKEKGDIPEGYSVSREKKERFSLILESASTNQTSMYLCASASGTGGLNEQFFGPGTRLTVL.